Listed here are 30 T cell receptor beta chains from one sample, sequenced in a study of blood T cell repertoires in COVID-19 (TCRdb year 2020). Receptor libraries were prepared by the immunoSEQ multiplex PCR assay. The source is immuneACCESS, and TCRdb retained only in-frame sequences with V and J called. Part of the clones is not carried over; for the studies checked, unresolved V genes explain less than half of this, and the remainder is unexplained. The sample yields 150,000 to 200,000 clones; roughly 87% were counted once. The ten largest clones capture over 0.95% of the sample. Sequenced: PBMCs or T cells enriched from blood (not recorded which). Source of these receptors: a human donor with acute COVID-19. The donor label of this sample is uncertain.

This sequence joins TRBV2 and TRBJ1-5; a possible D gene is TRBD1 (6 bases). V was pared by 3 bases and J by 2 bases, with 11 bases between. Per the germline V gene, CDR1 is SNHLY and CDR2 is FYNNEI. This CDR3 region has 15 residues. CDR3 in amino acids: CASSDRGGGNQPQHF. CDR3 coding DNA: TGTGCCAGCAGTGACAGGGGAGGGGGCAATCAGCCCCAGCATTTT. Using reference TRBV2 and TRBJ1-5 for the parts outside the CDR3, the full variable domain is EPEVTQTPSHQVTQMGQEVILRCVPISNHLYFYWYRQILGQKVEFLVSFYNNEISEKSEIFDDQFSVERPDGSNFTLKIRSTKLEDSAMYFCASSDRGGGNQPQHFGDGTRLSIL.

Here the CDR3 reads CASHMGLAGGGKETQYF. DNA of the CDR3: TGTGCCAGCCACATGGGACTAGCGGGGGGAGGAAAAGAGACCCAGTACTTC. This chain links TRBV5-4 with TRBJ2-5; 15 nucleotides align to TRBD2. V shed 7 bases and J 3 bases; nucleotides not matched to a gene: 10. Germline V gene data show CDR1 as SGHNT and CDR2 as YYREEE (reference sequence). This CDR3 has 17 residues.

CDR3 in DNA: TGTGCCAGCAGCTTACCAGACAGCGACCAAGAGACCCAGTACTTC. Its translation: CASSLPDSDQETQYF. The chain employs TRBV7-8 and TRBJ2-5; D possibly corresponds to TRBD1 (5 bases). The CDR3 runs 15 residues. V was trimmed by 2 bases and J by 0 bases, leaving 10 bases between them. CDR1 and CDR2 from the germline V gene are SGHVS and FQNEAQ.

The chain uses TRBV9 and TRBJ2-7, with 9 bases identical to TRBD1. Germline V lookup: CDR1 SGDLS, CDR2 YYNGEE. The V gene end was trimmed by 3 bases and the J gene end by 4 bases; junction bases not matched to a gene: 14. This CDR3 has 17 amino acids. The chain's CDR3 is CASSASSGQGNKYEQYF. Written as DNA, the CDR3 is TGTGCCAGCAGCGCCTCCTCCGGACAGGGGAATAAATACGAGCAGTACTTC.

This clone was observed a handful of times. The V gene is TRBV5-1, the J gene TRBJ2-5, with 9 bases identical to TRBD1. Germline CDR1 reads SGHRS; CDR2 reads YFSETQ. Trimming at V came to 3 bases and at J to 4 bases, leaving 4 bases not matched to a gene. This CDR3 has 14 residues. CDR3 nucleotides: TGCGCCAGCAGCTCGGGACAGGGCATAGAGACCCAGTACTTC. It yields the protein CASSSGQGIETQYF.

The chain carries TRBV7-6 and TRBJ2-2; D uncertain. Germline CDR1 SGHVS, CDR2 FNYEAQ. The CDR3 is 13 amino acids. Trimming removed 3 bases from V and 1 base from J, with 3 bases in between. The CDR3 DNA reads TGTGCCAGCAGCTTCCGGAACACCGGGGAGCTGTTTTTT. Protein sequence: CASSFRNTGELFF.

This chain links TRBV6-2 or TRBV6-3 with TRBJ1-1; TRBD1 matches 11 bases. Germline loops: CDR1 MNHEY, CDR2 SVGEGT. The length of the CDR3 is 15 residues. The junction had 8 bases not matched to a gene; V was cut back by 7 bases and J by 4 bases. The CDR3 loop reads CASTPRDRGGTEAFF. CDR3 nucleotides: TGTGCCAGCACCCCCCGGGACAGGGGGGGCACTGAAGCTTTCTTT.

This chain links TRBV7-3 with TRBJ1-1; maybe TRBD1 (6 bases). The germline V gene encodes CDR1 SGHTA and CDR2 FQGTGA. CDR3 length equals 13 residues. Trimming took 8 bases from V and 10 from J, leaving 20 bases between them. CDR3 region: CASSTQGQTGAFF. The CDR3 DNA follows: TGTGCCAGCTCCACTCAGGGCCAGACAGGAGCTTTCTTT. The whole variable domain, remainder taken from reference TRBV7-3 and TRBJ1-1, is GAGVSQTPSNKVTEKGKYVELRCDPISGHTALYWYRQSLGQGPEFLIYFQGTGAADDSGLPNDRFFAVRPEGSVSTLKIQRTERGDSAVYLCASSTQGQTGAFFGQGTRLTVV.

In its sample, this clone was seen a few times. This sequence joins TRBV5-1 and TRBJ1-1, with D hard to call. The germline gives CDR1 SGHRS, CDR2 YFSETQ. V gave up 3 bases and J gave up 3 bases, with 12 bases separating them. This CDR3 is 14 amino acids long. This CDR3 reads CASSSLKPDTEAFF. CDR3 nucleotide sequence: TGCGCCAGCAGCTCGTTAAAGCCGGACACTGAAGCTTTCTTT.

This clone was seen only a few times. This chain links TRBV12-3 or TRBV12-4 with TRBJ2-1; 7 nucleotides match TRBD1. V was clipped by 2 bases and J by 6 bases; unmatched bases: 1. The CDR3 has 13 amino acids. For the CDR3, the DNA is TGTGCCAGCAGTTTAAGACAGGGCAATGAGCAGTTCTTC. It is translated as CASSLRQGNEQFF.

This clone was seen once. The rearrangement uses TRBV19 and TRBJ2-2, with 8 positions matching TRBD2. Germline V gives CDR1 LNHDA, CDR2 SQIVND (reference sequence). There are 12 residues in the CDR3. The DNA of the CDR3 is TGTGTTAGCGGGGAAGGGACCGGGGAGCTGTTTTTT. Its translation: CVSGEGTGELFF.

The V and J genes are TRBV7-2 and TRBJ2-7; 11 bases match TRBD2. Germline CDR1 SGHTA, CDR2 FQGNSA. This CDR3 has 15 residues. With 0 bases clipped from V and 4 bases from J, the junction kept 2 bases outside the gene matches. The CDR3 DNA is TGTGCCAGCAGCTTAGCTCTAGCGGGGGGTTACGAGCAGTACTTC. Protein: CASSLALAGGYEQYF.

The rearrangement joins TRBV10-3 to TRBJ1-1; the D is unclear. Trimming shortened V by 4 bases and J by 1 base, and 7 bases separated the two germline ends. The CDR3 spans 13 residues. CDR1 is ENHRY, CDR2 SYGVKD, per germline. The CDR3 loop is CAISVVQNTEAFF. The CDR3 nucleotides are TGTGCCATCAGTGTCGTACAGAACACTGAAGCTTTCTTT.

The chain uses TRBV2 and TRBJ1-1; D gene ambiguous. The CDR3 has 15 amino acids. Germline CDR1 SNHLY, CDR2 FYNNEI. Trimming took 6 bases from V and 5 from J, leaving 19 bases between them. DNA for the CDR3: TGTGCCAGCAGCGCCTCCGGGAACCCGTGGACTGAAGCTTTCTTT. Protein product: CASSASGNPWTEAFF.

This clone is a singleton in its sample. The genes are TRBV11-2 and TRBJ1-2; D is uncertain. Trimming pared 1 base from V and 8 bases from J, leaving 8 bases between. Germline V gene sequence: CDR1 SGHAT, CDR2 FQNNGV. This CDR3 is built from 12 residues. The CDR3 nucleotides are TGTGCCAGCAGCTTAGGATCGGGGGGCTACACCTTC. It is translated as CASSLGSGGYTF.

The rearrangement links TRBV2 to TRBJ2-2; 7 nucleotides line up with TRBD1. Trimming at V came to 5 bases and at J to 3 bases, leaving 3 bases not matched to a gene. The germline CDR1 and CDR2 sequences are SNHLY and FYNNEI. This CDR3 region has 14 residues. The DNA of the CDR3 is TGTGCCAGCAGTCGACAGGGAGACACCGGGGAGCTGTTTTTT. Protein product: CASSRQGDTGELFF. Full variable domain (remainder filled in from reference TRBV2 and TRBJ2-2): EPEVTQTPSHQVTQMGQEVILRCVPISNHLYFYWYRQILGQKVEFLVSFYNNEISEKSEIFDDQFSVERPDGSNFTLKIRSTKLEDSAMYFCASSRQGDTGELFFGEGSRLTVL.

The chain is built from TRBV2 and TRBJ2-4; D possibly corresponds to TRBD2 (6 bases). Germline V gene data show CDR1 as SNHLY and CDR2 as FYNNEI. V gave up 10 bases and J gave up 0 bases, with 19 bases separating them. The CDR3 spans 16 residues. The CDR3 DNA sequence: TGTGCCACCTTCCGAACAGGAGGGCAAGCCAAAAACATTCAGTACTTC. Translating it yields CATFRTGGQAKNIQYF.

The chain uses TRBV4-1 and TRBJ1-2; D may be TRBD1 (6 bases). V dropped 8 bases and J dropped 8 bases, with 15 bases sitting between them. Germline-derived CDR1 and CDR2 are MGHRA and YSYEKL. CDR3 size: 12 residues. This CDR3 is CASGLTGSGYTF. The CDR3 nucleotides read TGCGCCAGCGGCCTCACAGGGAGCGGCTACACCTTC.

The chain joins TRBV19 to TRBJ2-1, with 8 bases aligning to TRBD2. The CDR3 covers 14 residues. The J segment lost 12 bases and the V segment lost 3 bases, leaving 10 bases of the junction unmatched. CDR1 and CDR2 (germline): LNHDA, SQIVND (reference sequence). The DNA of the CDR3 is TGTGCCAGTAGTATTGAAAGGGCGGGGGGCACGCAGTTCTTC. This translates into CASSIERAGGTQFF. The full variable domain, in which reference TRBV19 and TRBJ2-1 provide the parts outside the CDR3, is DGGITQSPKYLFRKEGQNVTLSCEQNLNHDAMYWYRQDPGQGLRLIYYSQIVNDFQKGDIAEGYSVSREKKESFPLTVTSAQKNPTAFYLCASSIERAGGTQFFGPGTRLTVL.

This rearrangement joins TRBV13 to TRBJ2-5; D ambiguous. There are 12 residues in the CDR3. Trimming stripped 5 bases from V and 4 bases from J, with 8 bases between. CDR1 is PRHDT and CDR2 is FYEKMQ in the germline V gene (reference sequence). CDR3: CASSPFRETQYF. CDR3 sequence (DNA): TGTGCCAGCAGCCCCTTTAGAGAGACCCAGTACTTC.

As DNA, the CDR3 is TGTGCCAGCTCACCACTTTCGGACAGTTACACTGAAGCTTTCTTT. Translation gives CASSPLSDSYTEAFF. The chain employs TRBV18 and TRBJ1-1; D is possibly TRBD1 (6 bases). This CDR3 is built from 15 residues. Germline V CDR1 and CDR2: KGHSH, LQKENI. V was trimmed by 1 base and J by 3 bases, leaving 12 bases between them.

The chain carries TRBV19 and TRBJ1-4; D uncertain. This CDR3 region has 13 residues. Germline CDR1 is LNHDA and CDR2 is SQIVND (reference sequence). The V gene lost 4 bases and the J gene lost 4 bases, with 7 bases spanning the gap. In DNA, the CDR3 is TGTGCCAGTAGTACCGGGGTTAATGAAAAACTGTTTTTT. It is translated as CASSTGVNEKLFF.

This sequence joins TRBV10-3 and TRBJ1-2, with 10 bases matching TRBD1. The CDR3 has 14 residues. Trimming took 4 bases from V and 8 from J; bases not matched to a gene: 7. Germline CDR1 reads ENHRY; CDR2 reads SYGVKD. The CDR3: CAISAGTGAGGYTF. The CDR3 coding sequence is TGTGCCATCAGTGCCGGGACAGGGGCTGGGGGCTACACCTTC.

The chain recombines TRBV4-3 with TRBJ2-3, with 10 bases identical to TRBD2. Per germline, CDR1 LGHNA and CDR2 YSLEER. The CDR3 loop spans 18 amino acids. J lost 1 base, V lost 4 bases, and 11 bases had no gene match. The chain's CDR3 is CASSLTVPGTSGTDTQYF. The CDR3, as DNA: TGCGCCAGCAGCCTCACGGTCCCAGGGACTAGCGGCACAGATACGCAGTATTTT.

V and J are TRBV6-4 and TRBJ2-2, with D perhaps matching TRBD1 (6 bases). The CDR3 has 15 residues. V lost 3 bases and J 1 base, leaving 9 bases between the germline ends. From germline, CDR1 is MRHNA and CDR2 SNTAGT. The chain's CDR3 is CASSEQGRNTGELFF. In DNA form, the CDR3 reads TGTGCCAGCAGTGAGCAGGGGCGGAACACCGGGGAGCTGTTTTTT.

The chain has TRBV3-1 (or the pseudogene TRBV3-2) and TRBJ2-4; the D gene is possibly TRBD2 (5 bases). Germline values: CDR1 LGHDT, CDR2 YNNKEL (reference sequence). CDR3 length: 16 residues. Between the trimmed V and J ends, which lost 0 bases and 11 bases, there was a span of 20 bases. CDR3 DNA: TGTGCCAGCAGCCAAGATGAGGGCCCCCGGGGAGCATTTCAGTACTTC. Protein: CASSQDEGPRGAFQYF.

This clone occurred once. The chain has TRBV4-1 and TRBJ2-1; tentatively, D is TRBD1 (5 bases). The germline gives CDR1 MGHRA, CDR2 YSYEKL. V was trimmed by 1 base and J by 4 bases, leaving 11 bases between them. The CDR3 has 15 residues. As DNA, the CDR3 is TGCGCCAGCAGCCAAGGGCAGGGCCCGTACAATGAGCAGTTCTTC. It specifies CASSQGQGPYNEQFF.

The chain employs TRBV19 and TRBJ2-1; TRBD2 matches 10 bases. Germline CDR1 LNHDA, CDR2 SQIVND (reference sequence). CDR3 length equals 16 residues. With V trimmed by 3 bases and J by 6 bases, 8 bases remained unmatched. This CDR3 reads CASSIPALAGANEQFF. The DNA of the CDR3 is TGTGCCAGTAGTATTCCCGCCCTAGCGGGGGCCAATGAGCAGTTCTTC.

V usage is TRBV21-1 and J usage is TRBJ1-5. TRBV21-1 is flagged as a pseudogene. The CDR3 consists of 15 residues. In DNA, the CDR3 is TGTGCCAGCAGTCCTAGGGACTCCCCGTCACAGCCCCAGCATTTT. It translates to CASSPRDSPSQPQHF.

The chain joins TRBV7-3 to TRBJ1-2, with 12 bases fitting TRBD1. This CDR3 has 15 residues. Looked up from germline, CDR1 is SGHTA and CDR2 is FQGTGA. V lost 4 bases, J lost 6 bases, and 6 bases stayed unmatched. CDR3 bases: TGTGCCAGCAGCTCCGGGACAGGGGGCTGGGATGGCTACACCTTC. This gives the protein CASSSGTGGWDGYTF.